The 20 T cell receptor beta chains given below trace back to one sample, sequenced in a study of blood T cells in healthy people across ages. Alongside a J-beta primer mix, a sample-barcoded 5' primer served in a second PCR lasting about 6 to 11 cycles. MiXCR was run by TCRdb on the 5' RACE reads, yielding one entry per CDR3 protein. The top ten hold around 23% of the sample, which has approximately 2,000,000 distinct CDR3 sequences, around 42% seen once. Material: blood. All receptors come from a human donor in good health.

The chain employs TRBV4-2 and TRBJ2-4; 14 nucleotides align to TRBD2. V lost 1 base and J lost 0; bases outside the gene matches: 5. CDR3 size: 19 residues. Germline assignment: CDR1 LGHNA and CDR2 YNFKEQ. CDR3 nucleotides: TGTGCCAGCAGCCAAGCTGGACTAGCGGGGGGCCAAGCCAAAAACATTCAGTACTTC. This sequence encodes CASSQAGLAGGQAKNIQYF.

This clonotype occurred a few times. The chain joins TRBV9 to TRBJ2-4; D is tentatively TRBD1 or TRBD2 (6 bases each). Per the germline V gene, CDR1 is SGDLS and CDR2 is YYNGEE. This CDR3 has 13 amino acids. Trimming stripped 0 bases from V and 8 bases from J, with 9 bases between. The CDR3: CASSVEEGDIQYF. The CDR3 coding sequence is TGTGCCAGCAGCGTAGAGGAGGGGGACATTCAGTACTTC.

Concerning this clonotype itself: This may stem from a read error, because a much larger clone lies one nucleotide away. This CDR3 is CVSTLLGAYYEQYF. The DNA for the CDR3 is TGTGTCAGCACTCTACTAGGGGCCTACTACGAGCAGTACTTC. The V gene is TRBV7-2, the J gene TRBJ2-4; either TRBD1 or TRBD2 may supply D (5 bases each). The DNA end is a closer match to TRBJ2-7, so the J assignment may be wrong. The CDR3 contains 14 residues. Germline CDR1 reads SGHTA; CDR2 reads FQGNSA.

This clonotype was recorded a few times. The rearrangement links TRBV29-1 to TRBJ1-1; no reliable D call. Germline assignment: CDR1 SQVTM and CDR2 ANQGSEA. The CDR3 has 14 amino acids. The ends were cut back, 5 bases at V and 0 bases at J, with 13 bases in the middle. The CDR3 DNA sequence: TGCAGCGTTTTAGAGGTGTTCATGAACACTGAAGCTTTCTTT. This codes for CSVLEVFMNTEAFF.

The sample holds a few counts of this clonotype. DNA of the CDR3: TGTGCCAGCAGCTTAGCGCAGATTAAAGTTAGCAATCAGCCCCAGCATTTT. Translating gives CASSLAQIKVSNQPQHF. V gene TRBV7-4 combines with J gene TRBJ1-5, with no clear D. The CDR3 runs 17 residues. Trimming removed 0 bases at V and 0 bases at J, with 12 bases between. Germline CDR1 reads SGHVT; CDR2 reads SQSDAQ. The whole variable domain, filled in from reference TRBV7-4 and TRBJ1-5, reads GAGVSQSPRYKVAKRGRDVALRCDSISGHVTLYWYRQTLGQGSEVLTYSQSDAQRDKSGRPSGRFSAERPERSVSTLKIQRTEQGDSAVYLCASSLAQIKVSNQPQHFGDGTRLSIL.

The V call is TRBV5-1, the J call TRBJ1-1; D uncertain. Germline CDR1 SGHRS, CDR2 YFSETQ. V was trimmed by 5 bases and J by 7 bases, leaving 12 bases between them. This CDR3 has 12 amino acids. The DNA of the CDR3 is TGCGCCAGCAGACGGGCAGCAGATGAAGCTTTCTTT. This gives the protein CASRRAADEAFF. Drawing the rest from reference TRBV5-1 and TRBJ1-1, the complete variable domain is KAGVTQTPRYLIKTRGQQVTLSCSPISGHRSVSWYQQTPGQGLQFLFEYFSETQRNKGNFPGRFSGRQFSNSRSEMNVSTLELGDSALYLCASRRAADEAFFGQGTRLTVV.

The rearrangement joins TRBV7-2 to TRBJ1-4; unclear D gene. V gave up 6 bases and J gave up 0 bases, with 8 bases separating them. The V gene's germline CDR1 is SGHTA and CDR2 FQGNSA. The CDR3 contains 14 residues. The DNA for the CDR3 is TGTGCCAGCAGATCCTCCGCAACTAATGAAAAACTGTTTTTT. It yields the protein CASRSSATNEKLFF.

V gene TRBV28 combines with J gene TRBJ1-2; D is undetermined. Germline-derived CDR1 and CDR2 are MDHEN and SYDVKM. V lost 5 bases to trimming and J lost 5 bases, with 12 bases between them. This CDR3 contains 13 residues. The CDR3 DNA follows: TGTGCCAGCAGTGCGTCGGCATTTTATGGCTACACCTTC. Amino acid sequence: CASSASAFYGYTF.

This CDR3 is CASSLGGPFYGYTF. The CDR3 nucleotides are TGTGCCAGCAGCTTAGGGGGGCCATTTTATGGCTACACCTTC. V and J are TRBV11-3 and TRBJ1-2, with a tentative D call TRBD1 (6 bases). V dropped 1 base and J dropped 5 bases, with 11 bases sitting between them. Germline V gene sequence: CDR1 SGHNT, CDR2 YENEEA. The CDR3 has 14 amino acids.

This clonotype was seen a few times. The chain employs TRBV2 and TRBJ2-1; 9 bases fit TRBD2. V was clipped by 6 bases and J by 8 bases; unmatched bases: 14. This CDR3 is built from 16 residues. Germline lookup yields CDR1 SNHLY and CDR2 FYNNEI. The CDR3 nucleotides are TGTGCCAGCAGGAGGGTAGCGGGGGCCTACAGTGATGAGCAGTTCTTC. The encoded protein is CASRRVAGAYSDEQFF.

This clonotype occurred once. V and J are TRBV7-8 and TRBJ1-5; no definite D call. CDR3 size: 14 residues. Deletions cut 5 bases from V and 6 bases from J, with 14 bases between. Germline loops: CDR1 SGHVS, CDR2 FQNEAQ. CDR3 in DNA: TGTGCCAGCAGCCCAGTACGGGGAAGTCAGCCCCAGCATTTT. Translated, it gives CASSPVRGSQPQHF. The complete variable domain, with remaining parts taken from reference TRBV7-8 and TRBJ1-5, reads GAGVSQSPRYKVAKRGQDVALRCDPISGHVSLFWYQQALGQGPEFLTYFQNEAQLDKSGLPSDRFFAERPEGSVSTLKIQRTQQEDSAVYLCASSPVRGSQPQHFGDGTRLSIL.

V and J are TRBV20-1 and TRBJ2-4, with D tentatively TRBD1 or TRBD2 (5 bases each). The germline V gene has CDR1 DFQATT and CDR2 SNEGSKA (reference sequence). The CDR3 covers 15 residues. Trimming stripped 1 base from V and 2 bases from J, with 12 bases between. DNA of the CDR3: TGCAGTGCTAGAGCCCAGTGGGGGTCCAAAAACATTCAGTACTTC. Translation: CSARAQWGSKNIQYF.

The genes are TRBV20-1 and TRBJ1-1; tentative D call: TRBD1 (6 bases). Germline CDR1 is DFQATT and CDR2 is SNEGSKA (reference sequence). The CDR3 runs to 15 residues. The V and J ends lost 3 bases and 5 bases respectively, with 19 bases between them. The CDR3 loop is CSARPQGSLPTEAFF. CDR3 sequence (DNA): TGCAGTGCTAGGCCACAGGGATCCCTTCCAACTGAAGCTTTCTTT.

The genes are TRBV7-8 and TRBJ2-3; the D call may be TRBD1 or TRBD2 (5 bases each). This CDR3 region has 15 residues. V was pared by 1 base and J by 3 bases, with 11 bases between. The germline gives CDR1 SGHVS, CDR2 FQNEAQ. DNA of the CDR3: TGTGCCAGCAGCTTAGACAGGAGGTATACAGATACGCAGTATTTT. It codes for CASSLDRRYTDTQYF.

There are a few counts of this clonotype. The chain recombines TRBV7-9 with TRBJ2-5; no clear D gene. CDR1 and CDR2 (germline): SEHNR, FQNEAQ (reference sequence). The CDR3 is 15 residues long. The V and J ends lost 3 bases and 4 bases respectively, with 15 bases between them. CDR3 bases: TGTGCCAGCAGCTTCCCCCTTAGGGCGTCAGAGACCCAGTACTTC. It translates to CASSFPLRASETQYF.

This chain joins TRBV4-1 and TRBJ1-2; 8 bases fit TRBD1. The CDR3 contains 17 residues. The V and J ends lost 3 bases and 8 bases, in that order; junction bases with no gene match: 17. Germline values: CDR1 MGHRA, CDR2 YSYEKL. The CDR3 DNA reads TGCGCCAGCAGCCATCCCCGGACAGGGCTTCCTCCAAGAGGCTACACCTTC. Its translation is CASSHPRTGLPPRGYTF.

The chain carries TRBV12-3 or TRBV12-4 and TRBJ2-1, with no clear D. V was shortened by 4 bases and J by 1 base, with 11 bases between the two germline ends. The CDR3 has 15 amino acids. CDR3 in amino acids: CASSSSTASYNEQFF. In DNA form, the CDR3 reads TGTGCCAGCAGTTCCAGTACAGCGTCCTACAATGAGCAGTTCTTC.

This clonotype was recorded a few times. J is TRBJ2-5 and V is TRBV11-2; D remains unclear. Per the germline V gene, CDR1 is SGHAT and CDR2 is FQNNGV. Trimming took off 1 base at V and 5 bases at J, with 8 bases between the two ends. The CDR3 extends over 13 amino acids. The CDR3 DNA reads TGTGCCAGCAGCTTAGGGGATCTGGAGACCCAGTACTTC. It encodes CASSLGDLETQYF.

This clonotype came up a few times. J is TRBJ1-2 and V is TRBV6-1; D uncertain. The V gene lost 6 bases and the J gene lost 6 bases, with 17 bases spanning the gap. The germline gives CDR1 MNHNS, CDR2 SASEGT. The CDR3 length is 14 residues. The CDR3 here is CASRKGGRTDGYTF. CDR3 nucleotide sequence: TGTGCCAGCAGAAAAGGTGGGCGAACGGATGGCTACACCTTC.

The chain joins TRBV6-5 to TRBJ2-3, with unresolved D. Per germline, CDR1 MNHEY and CDR2 SVGAGI. The CDR3 extends over 15 amino acids. V was cut by 6 bases and J by 2 bases, with 15 bases left in between. CDR3 residues: CASSWTRPITDTQYF. DNA for the CDR3: TGTGCCAGCAGCTGGACCCGGCCCATCACAGATACGCAGTATTTT.